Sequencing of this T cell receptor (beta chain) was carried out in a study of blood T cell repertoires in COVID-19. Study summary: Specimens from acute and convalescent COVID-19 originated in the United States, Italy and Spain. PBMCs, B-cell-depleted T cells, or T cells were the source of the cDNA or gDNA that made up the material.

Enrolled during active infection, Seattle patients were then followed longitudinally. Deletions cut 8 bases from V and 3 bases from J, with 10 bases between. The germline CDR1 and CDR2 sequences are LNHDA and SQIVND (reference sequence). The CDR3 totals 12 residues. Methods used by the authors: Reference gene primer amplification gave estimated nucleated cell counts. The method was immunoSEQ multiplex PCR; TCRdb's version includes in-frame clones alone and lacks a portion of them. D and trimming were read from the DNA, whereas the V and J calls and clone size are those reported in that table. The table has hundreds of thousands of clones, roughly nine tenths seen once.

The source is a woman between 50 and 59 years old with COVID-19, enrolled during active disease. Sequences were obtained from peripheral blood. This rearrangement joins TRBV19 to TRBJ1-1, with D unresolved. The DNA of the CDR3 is TGTGCCAGTGCGGGTGTGTACACTGAAGCTTTCTTT. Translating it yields CASAGVYTEAFF.